This T cell receptor (beta chain) was sequenced for a study of shared clonotypes between healthy human individuals. Overall study: Plates per donor: three CD4 naive, three CD4 memory, two CD8 naive, one CD8 memory. Study-wide results and caveats: Enrolling few donors narrowed the genetic and exposure-history diversity that was represented.

This CDR3 region has 14 residues. Germline CDR1 LNHDA, CDR2 SQIVND (reference sequence). V dropped 6 bases and J dropped 0; count of bases not matched to a gene: 2. For each subset, genomic DNA was distributed in equal portions over several immunoSEQ plates. In the source study's methods: Without quality scores, immunoSEQ junctional reads could not be filtered like full-length reads. Repertoires were generated with immunoSEQ multiplex PCR, while TCRdb's copy carries only in-frame clones and drops some. D and trimming come from the DNA, and the V and J calls and clone size come from that table. Found here are roughly 2 million clones, about 94% of them singletons; the top ten hold 0.1% to 0.15%. Notes on this clone: Its antigen is not known.

The sequence was obtained from a man aged 18 to 35 in good health. Sequenced sample: naive CD4+ T cells sorted from blood. As for subset: CD45RA+ positively selected. The chain carries TRBV19 and TRBJ2-7; the match to TRBD1 covers 10 bases. The CDR3 bases are TGTGCCAGTAGGGGACAGGGGCTCTCCTACGAGCAGTACTTC. It is translated as CASRGQGLSYEQYF.